The clone carrying this TCR beta chain came up many times. What it binds is unknown. This entry is derived from a study of T cell repertoires in cytomegalovirus infection. In the study overall: The authors used CMV epitopes that were HLA-C-restricted (recently identified) and HLA-B-restricted (well studied). Both CMV infection and a matching HLA type were indicated by public TCR beta signatures.

TCRdb fed the reads into MiXCR, producing one record per CDR3 protein. The sample has some 800,000 distinct CDR3 sequences, 30% to 35% seen once; the top ten hold around 12%. The CDR3 runs 14 residues. Deletions cut 2 bases from V and 4 bases from J, with 9 bases between. Germline-derived CDR1 and CDR2 are ENHRY and SYGVKD. Study-wide results and caveats: Cumulative public TCR beta family frequency identified carriers of CMV plus the relevant HLA. In two of eight donors, the top clonotype was HLA-C-restricted CMV-specific.

This sample comprised cultured CD8+ T cells from PBMCs, obtained from culture after CMV antigen stimulation. This TCR was recovered from a human donor in good health (CMV status not recorded). Some clones in this sample may be carry-over from other donors' samples. V gene TRBV10-3 combines with J gene TRBJ1-5; D might be TRBD1 (6 bases). The CDR3 here is CAISEGQGNQPQHF. CDR3 nucleotides: TGTGCCATCAGTGAGGGTCAGGGGAATCAGCCCCAGCATTTT.